These 14 T cell receptor beta chains share one sample of origin, sequenced in a study of blood T cell repertoires in COVID-19 (dated by TCRdb to about 2020). Libraries were prepared through the immunoSEQ multiplex PCR assay. Not all clones reach the TCRdb copy of this immuneACCESS table, which keeps in-frame sequences only. Checked studies attribute under half of the gap to unresolved V genes and leave the rest unexplained. This sample gives about 410,000 clones in total; about 89% of them show up just once. The leading ten clones occupy about 1.6% of the sample. Input material: peripheral blood. The receptors originated from a woman aged 40 to 50 with COVID-19, enrolled during active disease.

The rearrangement joins TRBV7-8 to TRBJ2-7; the D is unclear. Trimming took off 1 base at V and 10 bases at J, with 11 bases between the two ends. Germline CDR1 and CDR2: SGHVS and FQNEAQ. This CDR3 spans 12 amino acids. The CDR3 nucleotides are TGTGCCAGCAGCTTAGAGTTCCGGAGTCAGTACTTC. This sequence encodes CASSLEFRSQYF.

V gene TRBV19 combines with J gene TRBJ1-4; TRBD1 aligns across 8 bases. V dropped 5 bases and J dropped 7; count of bases not matched to a gene: 9. Germline values: CDR1 LNHDA, CDR2 SQIVND (reference sequence). This CDR3 contains 15 residues. The CDR3 nucleotides are TGTGCCAGTAGTCCACGGACAGGGTGGGTTGAAAAACTGTTTTTT. This gives the protein CASSPRTGWVEKLFF.

The chain is built from TRBV7-9 and TRBJ1-3; no clear D gene. V was trimmed by 5 bases and J by 4 bases, leaving 9 bases between them. Germline assignment: CDR1 SEHNR and CDR2 FQNEAQ (reference sequence). CDR3 length: 13 residues. CDR3 sequence (DNA): TGTGCCAGCAGCAGCGGGGAAGGAAACACCATATATTTT. Encoded protein: CASSSGEGNTIYF.

The V gene is TRBV9, the J gene TRBJ2-7; D is undetermined. In germline, CDR1 is SGDLS, CDR2 YYNGEE. V dropped 0 bases and J dropped 3 bases, with 10 bases sitting between them. The length of the CDR3 is 14 residues. The CDR3 loop is CASSVGQTSYEQYF. In DNA, the CDR3 is TGTGCCAGCAGCGTAGGGCAGACAAGCTACGAGCAGTACTTC.

V gene TRBV7-2 combines with J gene TRBJ1-1; D is possibly TRBD1 (5 bases). This CDR3 spans 15 amino acids. V dropped 8 bases and J dropped 4 bases, with 20 bases sitting between them. Germline V gene data show CDR1 as SGHTA and CDR2 as FQGNSA. The CDR3 DNA reads as TGTGCCAGCGGGGTAATTCGGGGGAGGGTCACTGAAGCTTTCTTT. Translating gives CASGVIRGRVTEAFF.

This clone has more than one count but fewer than ten. The gene calls are TRBV5-6 and TRBJ2-7, with D perhaps matching TRBD1 (6 bases). Germline loops: CDR1 SGHDT, CDR2 YYEEEE. Trimming removed 4 bases at V and 2 bases at J, with 7 bases between. There are 12 residues in the CDR3. CDR3 residues: CASSQGTYEQYF. The DNA for the CDR3 is TGTGCCAGCAGCCAGGGGACCTACGAGCAGTACTTC.

This sequence joins TRBV27 and TRBJ1-5; D is undetermined. The germline gives CDR1 MNHEY, CDR2 SMNVEV (reference sequence). This CDR3 comprises 15 residues. Between the trimmed V and J ends, which lost 3 bases and 1 base, there was a span of 10 bases. CDR3 region: CASSFRRPSNQPQHF. CDR3 nucleotide sequence: TGTGCCAGCAGTTTTAGGAGGCCCAGCAATCAGCCCCAGCATTTT.

The chain links TRBV7-2 to TRBJ2-2; D possibly corresponds to TRBD2 (6 bases). The CDR3 covers 13 residues. Germline CDR1 reads SGHTA; CDR2 reads FQGNSA. V was pared by 2 bases and J by 8 bases, with 9 bases between. CDR3 sequence reads: CASSLRREGELFF. The DNA of the CDR3 is TGTGCCAGCAGCTTACGACGGGAGGGGGAGCTGTTTTTT.

The rearrangement uses TRBV18 and TRBJ2-7; TRBD1 is a possible D gene (5 bases). CDR1 is KGHSH and CDR2 is LQKENI in the germline V gene. Between the trimmed V and J ends, which lost 5 bases and 4 bases, there was a span of 12 bases. The CDR3 contains 13 residues. The CDR3: CASSTRQIYEQYF. CDR3 coding DNA: TGTGCCAGCTCAACCCGACAGATTTACGAGCAGTACTTC.

The genes are TRBV15 and TRBJ2-5, with no clear D. CDR3 size: 13 residues. V was trimmed by 4 bases and J by 1 base, leaving 7 bases between them. Germline CDR1 and CDR2: LNHNV and YYDKDF (reference sequence). CDR3 nucleotide sequence: TGTGCCACCAGCACGGTTGCCCAAGAGACCCAGTACTTC. The encoded protein is CATSTVAQETQYF. Variable domain in full (rest from reference TRBV15 and TRBJ2-5): DAMVIQNPRYQVTQFGKPVTLSCSQTLNHNVMYWYQQKSSQAPKLLFHYYDKDFNNEADTPDNFQSRRPNTSFCFLDIRSPGLGDTAMYLCATSTVAQETQYFGPGTRLLVL.

CDR3 DNA sequence: TGTGCCAGCAGCCCGGCCTGGAGGGCTCAGGATGGCTACACCTTC. As protein: CASSPAWRAQDGYTF. The chain combines TRBV6-5 with TRBJ1-2; the D is unclear. The CDR3 spans 15 residues. V lost 6 bases, J lost 6 bases, and 20 bases lay in between. The germline gives CDR1 MNHEY, CDR2 SVGAGI.

This chain connects TRBV29-1 to TRBJ1-1, with 7 bases identical to TRBD1. The CDR3 has 12 residues. The germline V gene encodes CDR1 SQVTM and CDR2 ANQGSEA. The trim removed 3 bases at V and 4 bases at J, leaving 2 bases unmatched. The CDR3 bases are TGCAGCGTTGAGGCAGGGGGCACTGAAGCTTTCTTT. Translation gives CSVEAGGTEAFF.

In this sample, this clone turned up once. The gene calls are TRBV29-1 and TRBJ2-3; D not resolved. The CDR3 covers 10 residues. The V end was cut by 6 bases, the J end by 6 bases, with 7 bases between. Germline CDR1 is SQVTM and CDR2 is ANQGSEA. Written as DNA, the CDR3 is TGCAGCGTCGCCGGTGATACGCAGTATTTT. It encodes CSVAGDTQYF.

The chain recombines TRBV14 with TRBJ1-1, with D uncertain. The V end lost 0 bases, the J end lost 1 base, and 15 bases lay between the germline ends. This CDR3 region has 17 residues. Germline-derived CDR1 and CDR2 are SGHDN and FVKESK. The DNA of the CDR3 is TGTGCCAGCAGCCAAGATCTCGTCAACCCGCGGAACACTGAAGCTTTCTTT. Its protein product is CASSQDLVNPRNTEAFF.